This T cell receptor beta chain was documented in a study of T cells in Graves' hyperthyroidism and ophthalmopathy. Study at large: Peripheral blood samples were taken at initial diagnosis, prior to any treatment. Findings of the study overall: Researchers found most expanded thyroid clonotypes above 0.001 in blood as well.

Amplification of TCR beta CDR3 regions used RNA as the template. HTBI primers drove first-round RT-PCR of the TCR CDR3. TCRdb re-analysed the multiplex PCR reads in MiXCR, keeping a single row per CDR3 protein. The table lists about 610,000 distinct CDR3 sequences, approximately 15% of them singletons, with less than 3.5% in the top ten. This clonotype occurred a few times. Its antigen is unidentified. V gave up 1 base and J gave up 14 bases; unmatched junction bases: 16. Germline V gene lookup returns CDR1 SGHRS and CDR2 YFSETQ. There are 16 residues in the CDR3. The TCR comes from a woman aged 40-49 years with Graves' ophthalmopathy. The specimen sequenced was blood. The V and J genes are TRBV5-1 and TRBJ2-1, with 9 bases fitting TRBD2. Here the CDR3 reads CASSLMLLAGQMGEFF. DNA for the CDR3: TGCGCCAGCAGCTTGATGTTACTAGCGGGTCAAATGGGGGAGTTCTTC.